What follows are 28 T cell receptor beta chains derived from one specimen sequenced in a study of monozygotic twins with inflammatory bowel disease (dated by TCRdb to the late 2010s). The protocol used for the library was 5' RACE. These reads were obtained on an Illumina HiSeq 2500. With the reads reprocessed by TCRdb, a single entry stands for each CDR3 protein sequence and no DNA is reported. This sample's listing comprises over 110,000 distinct CDR3 sequences. The ten largest clones add up to 2% to 3% of the sample. Material for sequencing was blood. These receptors came from a human donor with ulcerative colitis or Crohn's disease, or a healthy co-twin of an affected twin (not recorded which).

The chain uses TRBV14 and TRBJ2-2; TCRdb gives TRBD2 as the D gene, but with no DNA this cannot be confirmed. The CDR3 is made up of 14 amino acids. Germline CDR1 is SGHDN and CDR2 is FVKESK. CDR3 residues: CASRLAGATGELFF.

The chain has TRBV20-1 and TRBJ1-5; the TCRdb D gene call, TRBD1, has no DNA to confirm it. The V gene's germline CDR1 is DFQATT and CDR2 SNEGSKA (reference sequence). The CDR3 has 16 amino acids. This CDR3 reads CSARLPGGFSNQPQHF.

The V call is TRBV5-1, the J call TRBJ2-6. Germline V gene sequence: CDR1 SGHRS, CDR2 YFSETQ. CDR3 size: 16 residues. This CDR3 is CASSPHLGSGANVLTF.

The chain couples TRBV4-3 to TRBJ2-7; TCRdb's assignment of TRBD2 cannot be checked, as there is no DNA. Per germline, CDR1 LGHNA and CDR2 YSLEER. The CDR3 loop spans 16 amino acids. The CDR3 here is CASSHGMGQGTYEQYF.

The chain uses TRBV20-1 and TRBJ1-2; TCRdb reports TRBD1, a call that lacks DNA to check it against. The CDR3 consists of 14 residues. Per germline, CDR1 DFQATT and CDR2 SNEGSKA (reference sequence). CDR3 sequence: CSARAPDRAWGYTF.

The J gene is TRBJ2-5, the V gene TRBV2; as DNA is missing, the TRBD2 call by TCRdb cannot be tested. CDR3 size: 13 residues. The germline gives CDR1 SNHLY, CDR2 FYNNEI. The CDR3 spells CASSEEAGSAQYF.

The CDR3 sequence is CASTPAGASYEQYF. The chain links TRBV6-1 to TRBJ2-7; TCRdb outputs TRBD2, but without DNA this stays unchecked. CDR1 and CDR2 (germline): MNHNS, SASEGT. This CDR3 is 14 amino acids long.

The chain's CDR3 is CASSLTPGQGADEQFF. This chain links TRBV5-1 with TRBJ2-1; the D call from TCRdb, TRBD1, cannot be confirmed without DNA. The CDR3 sequence is 16 residues long. Per germline, CDR1 SGHRS and CDR2 YFSETQ.

V is TRBV5-1 and J is TRBJ2-1; the TRBD1 assignment by TCRdb is unverifiable without DNA. The germline V gene has CDR1 SGHRS and CDR2 YFSETQ. CDR3 size: 14 residues. The CDR3 loop is CASRPGQGYNEQFF.

The chain combines TRBV5-4 with TRBJ2-7; TCRdb indicates TRBD2, and absent DNA this call remains unverified. CDR1 is SGHNT and CDR2 is YYREEE in the germline V gene (reference sequence). The CDR3 is 15 amino acids. The CDR3 sequence is CASSLVRDSTYEQYF.

The CDR3 reads CASSLQGARRTEAFF. V gene TRBV6-5 combines with J gene TRBJ1-1; absent DNA, TCRdb's TRBD1 call cannot be checked. This CDR3 comprises 15 residues. The germline V gene has CDR1 MNHEY and CDR2 SVGAGI.

The chain recombines TRBV7-2 with TRBJ2-7; absent DNA, TCRdb's TRBD1 call cannot be checked. From germline, CDR1 is SGHTA and CDR2 FQGNSA. This CDR3 has 16 amino acids. CDR3: CASSLARTGSSYEQYF.

The chain uses TRBV7-9 and TRBJ2-4. The CDR3 sequence is 17 residues long. The germline V gene has CDR1 SEHNR and CDR2 FQNEAQ (reference sequence). The CDR3 reads CASSLDPWRIAKNIQYF.

The chain recombines TRBV28 with TRBJ2-1; checking the TCRdb D call of TRBD1 is not possible without DNA. Germline-derived CDR1 and CDR2 are MDHEN and SYDVKM. This CDR3 has 16 amino acids. CDR3: CASSLGRGLSYNEQFF. The full variable domain, in which reference TRBV28 and TRBJ2-1 provide the parts outside the CDR3, is DVKVTQSSRYLVKRTGEKVFLECVQDMDHENMFWYRQDPGLGLRLIYFSYDVKMKEKGDIPEGYSVSREKKERFSLILESASTNQTSMYLCASSLGRGLSYNEQFFGPGTRLTVL.

The rearrangement uses TRBV25-1 and TRBJ1-1; as DNA is missing, the TRBD1 call by TCRdb cannot be tested. The CDR3 length is 14 residues. Germline CDR1 and CDR2: MGHDK and SYGVNS. The CDR3 reads CASSDDGQALEAFF.

The rearrangement uses TRBV5-1 and TRBJ2-1; TCRdb's assignment of TRBD2 cannot be checked, as there is no DNA. The CDR3 consists of 13 residues. Germline V CDR1 and CDR2: SGHRS, YFSETQ. The CDR3 here is CASTPGLDNEQFF.

The rearrangement links TRBV10-3 to TRBJ2-1. Germline loops: CDR1 ENHRY, CDR2 SYGVKD. The CDR3 extends over 13 amino acids. The CDR3 sequence is CAILESSYNEQFF.

V usage is TRBV12-3 or TRBV12-4 and J usage is TRBJ2-5; the TCRdb call, TRBD1, lacks DNA for checking. The CDR3 consists of 17 residues. CDR3 loop: CASSLRVGTRGQETQYF.

This rearrangement joins TRBV6-5 to TRBJ2-3; checking the TCRdb D call of TRBD1 is not possible without DNA. CDR3 length: 15 residues. Germline CDR1 reads MNHEY; CDR2 reads SVGAGI. CDR3 sequence reads: CASSYQGFGTDTQYF.

The chain employs TRBV5-1 and TRBJ2-1; TCRdb indicates TRBD1, and absent DNA this call remains unverified. Germline CDR1 SGHRS, CDR2 YFSETQ. The CDR3 has 15 amino acids. The CDR3: CASSPWQGSYNEQFF.

V and J are TRBV11-2 and TRBJ2-7; the D gene TCRdb calls, TRBD2, cannot be checked with no DNA. Germline lookup yields CDR1 SGHAT and CDR2 FQNNGV. CDR3 length: 17 residues. CDR3 protein: CASSLEGTSGASYEQYF.

The chain employs TRBV9 and TRBJ2-2; TCRdb outputs TRBD2, but without DNA this stays unchecked. The germline V gene encodes CDR1 SGDLS and CDR2 YYNGEE. This CDR3 comprises 15 residues. This CDR3 reads CASSVGLASTGELFF.

The chain joins TRBV11-3 to TRBJ2-2. Germline V CDR1 and CDR2: SGHNT, YENEEA. The length of the CDR3 is 12 residues. Here the CDR3 reads CASSPSPGELFF. The complete variable domain, with remaining parts taken from reference TRBV11-3 and TRBJ2-2, reads EAGVVQSPRYKIIEKKQPVAFWCNPISGHNTLYWYLQNLGQGPELLIRYENEEAVDDSQLPKDRFSAERLKGVDSTLKIQPAELGDSAVYLCASSPSPGELFFGEGSRLTVL.

J is TRBJ2-1 and V is TRBV27; the TCRdb D gene call, TRBD2, has no DNA to confirm it. Germline loops: CDR1 MNHEY, CDR2 SMNVEV (reference sequence). The CDR3 runs to 21 residues. The CDR3 loop reads CASSPPPRLPFSSGGANEQFF.

V usage is TRBV29-1 and J usage is TRBJ1-2; TCRdb selects TRBD1, and the lack of DNA leaves this call unchecked. This CDR3 has 12 residues. The germline V gene encodes CDR1 SQVTM and CDR2 ANQGSEA. The CDR3 protein is CSVDQGLDGYTF.

CDR3 region: CASRPPRGSGSPLHF. This chain links TRBV28 with TRBJ1-6; TCRdb lists TRBD1, though no DNA is available to test this call. The CDR3 has 15 residues. From germline, CDR1 is MDHEN and CDR2 SYDVKM.

The J gene is TRBJ2-2, the V gene TRBV6-5. This CDR3 has 13 residues. Germline loops: CDR1 MNHEY, CDR2 SVGAGI. CDR3 sequence: CASSTYQSGELFF.

The rearrangement links TRBV11-2 to TRBJ1-1; TCRdb gives TRBD1 as the D gene, but with no DNA this cannot be confirmed. The CDR3 loop spans 13 amino acids. The germline V gene encodes CDR1 SGHAT and CDR2 FQNNGV. The CDR3 loop is CASRGQTNTEAFF. The full variable domain, in which reference TRBV11-2 and TRBJ1-1 provide the parts outside the CDR3, is EAGVAQSPRYKIIEKRQSVAFWCNPISGHATLYWYQQILGQGPKLLIQFQNNGVVDDSQLPKDRFSAERLKGVDSTLKIQPAKLEDSAVYLCASRGQTNTEAFFGQGTRLTVV.